The T cell receptor (beta chain) described here comes from a study of beta chain features in type 1 diabetes. Study results and caveats: HLA effects on TCRB rearrangement stayed unresolved here. Moderate but significant shortening of TCRB CDR3s was recorded in all four CD4+ subsets from Type 1 diabetes patients.

For this clone: Its antigen is not identified. Distinct nucleotide sequences in the sample also encode this CDR3.

CD4+ naive, central memory, regulatory and stem cell-like memory subsets were isolated by sorting on CD45RO/CCR7/CD25/CD127/CD95/CD27. V dropped 5 bases and J dropped 0; count of bases not matched to a gene: 7. Per the germline V gene, CDR1 is LNHNV and CDR2 is YYDKDF (reference sequence). CDR3 length: 15 residues. The isolated RNA, all of it, was reverse transcribed, so expressed TCRB transcripts were what got sequenced. Sequencing was performed with immunoSEQ multiplex PCR; in TCRdb, only in-frame clones are kept and a portion is missing. Among fewer than 400,000 clones listed, around 9% were seen once.

This rearrangement joins TRBV15 to TRBJ2-7; 7 bases are a match to TRBD2. Sample: central memory CD4+ T cells from blood. The source is a man aged 30 to 39 with type 1 diabetes. The CDR3: CATSRGGLSSYEQYF. The CDR3 coding sequence is TGTGCCACCAGCCGCGGGGGTCTCAGCTCCTACGAGCAGTACTTC.